This TCR beta chain was sequenced during a study of blood T cell repertoires in COVID-19. Across the study: From T cells, B-cell-depleted T cells, or PBMCs came the material, which was cDNA or gDNA.

In the authors' workflow: Researchers report that nucleated cell counts were estimated from reference gene primer amplification. Measured with immunoSEQ multiplex PCR; TCRdb has only the in-frame clones, and not every one. That table is the source of V, J and clone size, and D and trimming were worked out from the DNA. The sample yields approximately 300,000 clones, less than 85% seen once. This study enrolled people aged roughly 18 to 89 from about 26 US geographic areas. During the 2 weeks before they entered the study, exposed participants had met someone with a PCR-confirmed or clinician-diagnosed COVID-19 case. V was shortened by 5 bases and J by 3 bases, with 13 bases between the two germline ends. This CDR3 is 14 amino acids long. CDR1 and CDR2 from the germline V gene are SGHTA and FQGNSA.

The origin of this receptor is a woman under 40 who had been exposed to COVID-19. V and J are TRBV7-2 and TRBJ1-1, with D possibly matching TRBD1 (5 bases). The source material was PBMCs or T cells enriched from blood (not recorded which). The CDR3, as DNA: TGTGCCAGCAGCGCCAGGGTGGTGTACACTGAAGCTTTCTTT. This encodes CASSARVVYTEAFF.